A selection of T cell receptor beta chains follows, all from one sample in a study of T cells in Graves' hyperthyroidism and ophthalmopathy. MiXCR was run by TCRdb on the multiplex PCR reads, yielding one entry per CDR3 protein. The sample includes 500,000 to 650,000 distinct CDR3 sequences, 17% of them seen just once. Sequenced: blood. Receptors were obtained from a woman aged 18 to 35 with Graves' ophthalmopathy. Each CDR3 is given with its conserved first and last residue. The order of the fields is J gene, D gene, clone size, V gene, CDR3 protein. D genes are given only for firm matches. Not all rows give a size; the values are once, few, many and, for expanded clones, a class.

>TRBJ2-1|TRBD2|-|TRBV19
CASNSGGGRYNEQFF
>TRBJ2-7|-|few|TRBV10-3
CAIGGTYEQYF
>TRBJ2-3|-|few|TRBV15
CATSRDLVAVTDTQYF
>TRBJ2-7|-|many|TRBV30
CACRGVHHLPEQYF
>TRBJ1-5|-|-|TRBV19
CASSTRGRESNQPQHF
>TRBJ2-1|TRBD2|few|TRBV9
CASSARSGSYYNEQFF
>TRBJ2-2|-|-|TRBV5-1
CASRRGHNTGELFF
>TRBJ1-1|-|many|TRBV6-1
CATKRGSKSEAFF
>TRBJ2-2|-|many|TRBV11-2
CASSLVGEGGELFF
>TRBJ2-2|TRBD1|many|TRBV11-2
CASSTTTGSTGELFF
>TRBJ2-1|-|-|TRBV3-1
CASSQYTGTGHNKQFF
>TRBJ2-7|-|many|TRBV7-6
CASSLETGEGEQYF
>TRBJ1-5|-|many|TRBV20-1
CSADGGPNQPQHF
>TRBJ2-3|-|-|TRBV6-1
CASSLKSGADTQYF
>TRBJ1-5|-|-|TRBV28
CASGKTFPVNQPQHF
>TRBJ1-1|-|-|TRBV6-5
CASSYIGAQNTEAFF